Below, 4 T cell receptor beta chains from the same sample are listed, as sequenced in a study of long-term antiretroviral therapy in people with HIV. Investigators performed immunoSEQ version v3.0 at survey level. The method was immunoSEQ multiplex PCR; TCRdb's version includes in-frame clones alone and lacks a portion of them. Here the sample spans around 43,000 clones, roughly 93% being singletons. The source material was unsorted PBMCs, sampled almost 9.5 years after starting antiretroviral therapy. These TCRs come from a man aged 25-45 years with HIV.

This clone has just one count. CDR3: CASSPIRDTEAFF. The CDR3 nucleotides are TGTGCCAGCTCACCTATCCGGGACACTGAAGCTTTCTTT. J is TRBJ1-1 and V is TRBV18; D call uncertain. CDR3 size: 13 residues. Trimming removed 3 bases from V and 3 bases from J, with 8 bases in between. Germline assignment: CDR1 KGHSH and CDR2 LQKENI.

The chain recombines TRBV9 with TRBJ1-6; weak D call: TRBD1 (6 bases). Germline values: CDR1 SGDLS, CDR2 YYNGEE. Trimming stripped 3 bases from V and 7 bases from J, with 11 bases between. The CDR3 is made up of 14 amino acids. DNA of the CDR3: TGTGCCAGCAGCGAACAGGGCGGAAATTCACCCCTCCACTTT. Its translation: CASSEQGGNSPLHF.

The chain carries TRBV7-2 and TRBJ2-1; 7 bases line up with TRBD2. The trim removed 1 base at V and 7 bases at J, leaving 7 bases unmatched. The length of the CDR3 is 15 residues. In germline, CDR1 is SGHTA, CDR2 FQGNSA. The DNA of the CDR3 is TGTGCCAGCAGCTTAGGAGCTAGCGGAGGGAATGAGCAGTTCTTC. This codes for CASSLGASGGNEQFF.

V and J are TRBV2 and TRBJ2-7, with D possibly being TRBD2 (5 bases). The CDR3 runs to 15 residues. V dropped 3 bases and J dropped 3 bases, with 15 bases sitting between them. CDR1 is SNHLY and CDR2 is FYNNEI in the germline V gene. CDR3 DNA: TGTGCCAGCAGTGAGGGGAGTACGCTCTACTACGAGCAGTACTTC. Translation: CASSEGSTLYYEQYF.